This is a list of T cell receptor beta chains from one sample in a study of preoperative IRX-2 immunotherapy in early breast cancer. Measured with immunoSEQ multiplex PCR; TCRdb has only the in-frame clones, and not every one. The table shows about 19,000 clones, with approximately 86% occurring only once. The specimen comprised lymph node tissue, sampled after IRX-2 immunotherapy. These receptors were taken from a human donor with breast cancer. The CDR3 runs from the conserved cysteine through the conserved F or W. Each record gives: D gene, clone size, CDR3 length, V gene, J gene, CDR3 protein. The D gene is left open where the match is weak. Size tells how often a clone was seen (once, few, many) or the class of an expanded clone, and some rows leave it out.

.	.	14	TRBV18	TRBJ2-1	CASSTLGLNNEQFF
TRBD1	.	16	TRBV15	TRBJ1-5	CATSRGDRGRLQPQHF
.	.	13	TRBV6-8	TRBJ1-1	CASTKTGNTEAFF
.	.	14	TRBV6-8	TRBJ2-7	CASKNDPSSYEQYF
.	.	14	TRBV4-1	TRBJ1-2	CASSPPQEPYGYTF
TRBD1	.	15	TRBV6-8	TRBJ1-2	CASSSGQGAGYGYTF
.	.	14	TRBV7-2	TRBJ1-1	CASSLALSLTEAFF
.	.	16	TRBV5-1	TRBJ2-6	CASSLLGATGANVLTF
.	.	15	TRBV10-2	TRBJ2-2	CASSDQGDITGELFF
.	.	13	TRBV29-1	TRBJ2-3	CSAQGMSLDTQYF
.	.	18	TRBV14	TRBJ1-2	CASSQDPRAGRFLYGYTF
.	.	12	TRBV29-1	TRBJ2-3	CSVEVGTDTQYF
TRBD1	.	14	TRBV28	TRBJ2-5	CASSRGQGRETQYF
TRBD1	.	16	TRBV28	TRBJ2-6	CASSLSTGAGANVLTF
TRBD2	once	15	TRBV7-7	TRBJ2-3	CASSLAGTSGDTQYF
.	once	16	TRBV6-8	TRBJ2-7	CASNPLFTGRRYEQYF
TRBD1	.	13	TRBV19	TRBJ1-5	CASTPTGRQPQHF
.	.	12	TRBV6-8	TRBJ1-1	CAISPGHSEAFF
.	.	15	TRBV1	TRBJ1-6	CASSQVDREVSPLHF
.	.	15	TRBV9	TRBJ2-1	CASSVDWGPYHEQFF
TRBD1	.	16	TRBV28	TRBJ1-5	CASSSSQGNSNQPQHF
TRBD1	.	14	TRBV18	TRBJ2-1	CASSPSQQGDEQFF
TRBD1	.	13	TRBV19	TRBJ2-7	CASKNRGSYEQYF
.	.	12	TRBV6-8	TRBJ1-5	CASSTSNQPQHF
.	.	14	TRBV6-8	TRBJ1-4	CASSYRHTNEKLFF
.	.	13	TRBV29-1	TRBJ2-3	CSVEGQDTDTQYF
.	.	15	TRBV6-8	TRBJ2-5	CASREPGQGAETQYF
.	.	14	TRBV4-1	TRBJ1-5	CASSQVGGNQPQHF
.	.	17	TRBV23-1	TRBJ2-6	CASSPFSLGSGANVLTF
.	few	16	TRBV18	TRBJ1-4	CASSPRSTATNEKLFF
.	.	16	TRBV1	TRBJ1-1	CASSQDERGLNTEAFF
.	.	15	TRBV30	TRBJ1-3	CAWSVRRGSGNTIYF
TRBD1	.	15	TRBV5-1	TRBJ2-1	CASTPDRVSYNEQFF
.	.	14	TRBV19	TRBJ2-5	CASSSGVFRETQYF
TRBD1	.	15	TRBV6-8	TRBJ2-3	CASVTRGLGTDTQYF
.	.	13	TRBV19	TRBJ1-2	CASSPPLSGGYTF
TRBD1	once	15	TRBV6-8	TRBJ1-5	CAISGDSLLNQPQHF